This T cell receptor beta chain was identified during a study of sequential checkpoint blockade in melanoma. About the research overall: Patients were randomized 1:1 to nivolumab-then-ipilimumab or ipilimumab-then-nivolumab first-line.

The V and J ends lost 2 bases and 6 bases respectively, with 14 bases between them. Germline values: CDR1 ENHRY, CDR2 SYGVKD. The CDR3 loop spans 14 amino acids. Treatment described: randomized to nivolumab then ipilimumab (arm A) or the reverse (arm B). Clones were sequenced by immunoSEQ multiplex PCR, and TCRdb holds only the in-frame ones, with some missing. This sample has 10,000 to 11,000 clones, with around 56% found just once. This clone was picked up a small number of times. The sample contains more than one DNA sequence encoding this CDR3. V is TRBV10-3 and J is TRBJ2-7, with D perhaps TRBD2 (5 bases). Here the sequenced sample was CD8+ T cells sorted from blood (inferred from file names), taken from a patient given nivolumab and ipilimumab in sequence. The origin of this receptor is a human donor with melanoma. The CDR3 DNA follows: TGTGCCATCAGTGAGCCAAATTCTAGCCGCGAGCAGTACTTC. It yields the protein CAISEPNSSREQYF.